This T cell receptor beta chain was retrieved from a study of metastatic and nonmetastatic thyroid tumors. Between the trimmed V and J ends, which lost 6 bases and 7 bases, there was a span of 12 bases. The CDR3 length is 12 residues. Thyroid surgery was performed in patients who had received no treatment beforehand. MiXCR re-clonotyped the PCR reads for TCRdb. The data contain some 8,000 clones, around 29% of them singletons. The chain couples TRBV12-3 or TRBV12-4 to TRBJ2-5; the D is unclear. The sample taken for sequencing was tumor tissue. This TCR came from a female donor with papillary thyroid cancer or a benign thyroid nodule (not recorded which). Some clones in this sample may be carry-over from other donors' samples. CDR3 nucleotides: TGTGCCAGCAGCACAGACTCAGTGACCCAGTACTTC. Translation gives CASSTDSVTQYF.